This entry describes one TCR beta chain. What it recognizes is unknown. One entry per CDR3 protein results from TCRdb running MiXCR on the reads. The sample lists 650,000 to 900,000 distinct CDR3 sequences; 25% to 35% were seen once. J lost 1 base, V lost 5 bases, and 4 bases had no gene match. The germline gives CDR1 MGHDK, CDR2 SYGVNS. This CDR3 is built from 14 residues. The data originate from a study of T cell repertoires in cytomegalovirus infection. Study in general: In the study, CMV epitopes included recently identified HLA-C-restricted and well-studied HLA-B-restricted ones. Matching HLA type and CMV infection were both indicated by public TCR beta signatures.

The study, taken as a whole, reports: Carriers of CMV plus the relevant HLA were identified by cumulative public TCR beta family frequency. CMV-specific TCR beta clonotypes restricted by HLA-C were the ones dominating the ex vivo response.

The input for sequencing was cultured CD8+ T cells from PBMCs, taken from culture after CMV antigen stimulation. The sequence came from a human donor in good health (CMV status not recorded). Some clones in this sample may be carry-over from other donors' samples. This rearrangement joins TRBV25-1 to TRBJ1-1; 7 bases line up with TRBD1. CDR3 in DNA: TGTGCCAGCAGTACCGGGACAGAGAACACTGAAGCTTTCTTT. Its protein product is CASSTGTENTEAFF.